A single sample gave rise to the 22 T cell receptor beta chains below, sequenced in a study of graft-versus-host responses after intestinal transplantation. The assay was immunoSEQ multiplex PCR, and TCRdb's table has in-frame clones only and misses some. The sample lists just over 70,000 clones, about 87% occurring once. No antigen is known for these receptors. The source was unstimulated CD4+ T cells sorted from spleen or lymph node cells, collected before transplant. Receptor source: a human donor who was the organ donor for an intestinal transplant.

This clone was detected only once. V is TRBV30 and J is TRBJ2-5; TRBD2 agrees at 15 bases. Germline-derived CDR1 and CDR2 are GTSNPN and SVGIG (reference sequence). The CDR3 length is 16 residues. Trimming took 0 bases from V and 3 from J; bases not matched to a gene: 2. CDR3 sequence (DNA): TGTGCCTGGAGTGTAGGACTAGCGGGGGGGGAAGAGACCCAGTACTTC. It specifies CAWSVGLAGGEETQYF.

This clone occurred once. V and J are TRBV2 and TRBJ2-2, with 7 bases aligning to TRBD2. Germline V gene lookup returns CDR1 SNHLY and CDR2 FYNNEI. With V trimmed by 3 bases and J by 4 bases, 11 bases remained unmatched. This CDR3 comprises 17 residues. In DNA, the CDR3 is TGTGCCAGCAGTGATCGGTTGGGAGGGCGCGGCACCGGGGAGCTGTTTTTT. It specifies CASSDRLGGRGTGELFF.

The chain is built from TRBV27 and TRBJ2-1; D not certain. Germline loops: CDR1 MNHEY, CDR2 SMNVEV (reference sequence). The CDR3 length is 14 residues. V gave up 4 bases and J gave up 4 bases, with 11 bases separating them. As DNA, the CDR3 is TGTGCCAGCAGTTCACCATCTATTTACAATGAGCAGTTCTTC. Its translation: CASSSPSIYNEQFF.

This chain connects TRBV6-5 to TRBJ2-3, with 9 bases that match TRBD2. CDR3 length equals 14 residues. Germline CDR1 MNHEY, CDR2 SVGAGI. J lost 1 base, V lost 6 bases, and 2 bases had no gene match. The CDR3 nucleotides read TGTGCCAGCAGGATAGCGGGGGGCACAGATACGCAGTATTTT. This encodes CASRIAGGTDTQYF.

The chain couples TRBV7-2 to TRBJ2-5, with D unresolved. V was trimmed by 0 bases and J by 7 bases, leaving 6 bases between them. CDR3 length: 12 amino acids. From germline, CDR1 is SGHTA and CDR2 FQGNSA. The CDR3 sequence: CASSLAPRTQYF. The DNA of the CDR3 is TGTGCCAGCAGCTTAGCCCCTCGGACCCAGTACTTC. The variable domain in full, completed from reference TRBV7-2 and TRBJ2-5, reads GAGVSQSPSNKVTEKGKDVELRCDPISGHTALYWYRQSLGQGLEFLIYFQGNSAPDKSGLPSDRFSAERTGGSVSTLTIQRTQQEDSAVYLCASSLAPRTQYFGPGTRLLVL.

This clone appeared a few times. This chain links TRBV28 with TRBJ1-1; 8 bases are a match to TRBD1. Germline V CDR1 and CDR2: MDHEN, SYDVKM. This CDR3 is 15 amino acids long. Trimming at V came to 2 bases and at J to 2 bases, leaving 4 bases not matched to a gene. In nucleotides, the CDR3 is TGTGCCAGCAGTTTAGACAGGGGACCCAACACTGAAGCTTTCTTT. Its protein product is CASSLDRGPNTEAFF.

This clone occurred once. This chain connects TRBV5-1 to TRBJ1-1; D uncertain. The CDR3 spans 13 residues. The V end was cut by 5 bases, the J end by 0 bases, with 8 bases between. Germline CDR1 and CDR2: SGHRS and YFSETQ. The CDR3 loop reads CASRTEMNTEAFF. CDR3 coding DNA: TGCGCCAGCAGGACGGAGATGAACACTGAAGCTTTCTTT.

V gene TRBV5-6 combines with J gene TRBJ2-2, with 7 bases fitting TRBD2. The CDR3 has 15 amino acids. Germline assignment: CDR1 SGHDT and CDR2 YYEEEE. Germline trimming cut 1 base from V and 5 bases from J; bases unmatched to any gene: 5. The CDR3 DNA follows: TGTGCCAGCAGCTTGCTACTAGCGATAACCGGGGAGCTGTTTTTT. Its translation: CASSLLLAITGELFF.

The rearrangement joins TRBV6-5 to TRBJ1-5, with 7 bases matching TRBD1. V shed 8 bases, J shed 5 bases, and the junction held 6 bases outside the gene matches. From germline, CDR1 is MNHEY and CDR2 SVGAGI. There are 13 residues in the CDR3. The CDR3 loop is CASEFTGDQPQHF. In DNA form, the CDR3 reads TGTGCCAGCGAATTCACAGGGGATCAGCCCCAGCATTTT.

As for this clone: Germline and junction disagree at one end, which may indicate a read error. Other DNA sequences in this specimen translate into the identical CDR3. The J gene is TRBJ1-2, the V gene TRBV5-1; weak D call: TRBD1 (5 bases). CDR3 size: 15 residues. The germline V gene has CDR1 SGHRS and CDR2 YFSETQ. The CDR3 spells CASSPGGARTDGYTF. The DNA for the CDR3 is TGCGCCAGCAGCCCCGGTGGGGCAAGGACGGATGGCTACACTTTC.

The gene calls are TRBV15 and TRBJ2-3, with 9 bases aligning to TRBD1. Germline V lookup: CDR1 LNHNV, CDR2 YYDKDF (reference sequence). J gave up 6 bases and V 8 bases, and 9 bases lay outside the gene matches. The CDR3 extends over 14 amino acids. CDR3: CATRPLDRGDTQYF. DNA for the CDR3: TGTGCCACCCGCCCCCTCGACAGGGGGGATACGCAGTATTTT. The entire variable domain, with the rest obtained from reference TRBV15 and TRBJ2-3, is as follows: DAMVIQNPRYQVTQFGKPVTLSCSQTLNHNVMYWYQQKSSQAPKLLFHYYDKDFNNEADTPDNFQSRRPNTSFCFLDIRSPGLGDTAMYLCATRPLDRGDTQYFGPGTRLTVL.

V usage is TRBV9 and J usage is TRBJ1-2; 7 nucleotides align to TRBD1. The V gene end was trimmed by 3 bases and the J gene end by 3 bases; junction bases not matched to a gene: 2. This CDR3 has 13 amino acids. CDR1 and CDR2 from the germline V gene are SGDLS and YYNGEE. This CDR3 is CASSGQGYYGYTF. CDR3 DNA: TGTGCCAGCAGCGGACAGGGATACTATGGCTACACCTTC. The whole variable domain, remainder taken from reference TRBV9 and TRBJ1-2, is DSGVTQTPKHLITATGQRVTLRCSPRSGDLSVYWYQQSLDQGLQFLIQYYNGEERAKGNILERFSAQQFPDLHSELNLSSLELGDSALYFCASSGQGYYGYTFGSGTRLTVV.

The chain has TRBV28 and TRBJ2-7; 8 bases line up with TRBD1. This CDR3 has 14 residues. CDR1 MDHEN and CDR2 SYDVKM come from the germline V gene. V lost 4 bases to trimming and J lost 3 bases; unmatched junction nucleotides: 5. In DNA, the CDR3 is TGTGCCAGCAGTTCGCTGACAGGGGTCTACGAGCAGTACGTC. Protein product: CASSSLTGVYEQYV.

The CDR3 DNA reads TGTGCCAGCAGCTTGTCAGGGGCTGGGACAGGTGGCTACACCTTC. Protein sequence: CASSLSGAGTGGYTF. The chain recombines TRBV5-6 with TRBJ1-2, with 8 bases lining up with TRBD1. Germline assignment: CDR1 SGHDT and CDR2 YYEEEE. The CDR3 consists of 15 residues. V was pared by 1 base and J by 7 bases, with 9 bases of the junction left unmatched.

V and J are TRBV9 and TRBJ2-2, with D possibly matching TRBD1 (6 bases). Deletions cut 3 bases from V and 7 bases from J, with 10 bases between. The germline V gene encodes CDR1 SGDLS and CDR2 YYNGEE. The CDR3 extends over 13 amino acids. The CDR3 DNA sequence: TGTGCCAGCAGCGAACAGGGCTTCGGGGAGCTGTTTTTT. This sequence encodes CASSEQGFGELFF.

V is TRBV28 and J is TRBJ2-7, with D maybe TRBD2 (6 bases). The CDR3 is 12 amino acids. V was clipped by 1 base and J by 7 bases, with 8 bases between them. CDR1 is MDHEN, CDR2 SYDVKM, per germline. The CDR3 reads CASSLLGGEQYV. The CDR3 region has the DNA TGTGCCAGCAGTTTATTGGGGGGAGAGCAGTACGTC.

The genes are TRBV4-1 and TRBJ1-1, with D perhaps matching TRBD1 (6 bases). The CDR3 runs to 16 residues. Germline CDR1 is MGHRA and CDR2 is YSYEKL. V lost 1 base and J 0 bases, leaving 12 bases between the germline ends. CDR3 sequence (DNA): TGCGCCAGCAGCCAAGGGACAGCCTTAATGAACACTGAAGCTTTCTTT. This sequence encodes CASSQGTALMNTEAFF.

J is TRBJ2-1 and V is TRBV9; the match to TRBD2 covers 9 bases. CDR3 length equals 15 residues. The germline V gene encodes CDR1 SGDLS and CDR2 YYNGEE. V gave up 0 bases and J gave up 6 bases; unmatched junction bases: 4. The CDR3 loop is CASSVGGGAFNEQFF. For the CDR3, the DNA is TGTGCCAGCAGCGTAGGCGGGGGGGCCTTCAATGAGCAGTTCTTC. The complete variable domain, with remaining parts taken from reference TRBV9 and TRBJ2-1, reads DSGVTQTPKHLITATGQRVTLRCSPRSGDLSVYWYQQSLDQGLQFLIQYYNGEERAKGNILERFSAQQFPDLHSELNLSSLELGDSALYFCASSVGGGAFNEQFFGPGTRLTVL.

V is TRBV7-6 and J is TRBJ1-2; possibly TRBD1 for D (5 bases). The V end was cut by 1 base, the J end by 5 bases, with 8 bases between. CDR1 SGHVS and CDR2 FNYEAQ come from the germline V gene. The CDR3 extends over 13 amino acids. The CDR3 coding sequence is TGTGCCAGCAGCTTAGGCGCAGGGTATGGCTACACCTTC. Protein: CASSLGAGYGYTF.

V usage is TRBV28 and J usage is TRBJ1-5, with 11 bases fitting TRBD1. The CDR3 length is 16 residues. CDR1 is MDHEN and CDR2 is SYDVKM in the germline V gene. V dropped 4 bases and J dropped 7; count of bases not matched to a gene: 9. CDR3 nucleotides: TGTGCCAGCAGTTCCAATCCGGGACAGGGGGACCAGCCCCAGCATTTT. Protein sequence: CASSSNPGQGDQPQHF.

In this sample, this clone turned up once. V gene TRBV29-1 combines with J gene TRBJ2-3, with 7 bases lining up with TRBD1. The CDR3 loop spans 14 amino acids. V trimming: 7 bases; J trimming: 3 bases; junction bases outside the gene matches: 10. Looked up from germline, CDR1 is SQVTM and CDR2 is ANQGSEA. This CDR3 reads CSGSRDSYTDTQYF. Here the CDR3 DNA reads TGCAGCGGCTCCCGGGACAGCTATACAGATACGCAGTATTTT.

V gene TRBV11-3 combines with J gene TRBJ1-1, with TRBD1 identical over 7 bases. Germline CDR1 is SGHNT and CDR2 is YENEEA. The length of the CDR3 is 16 residues. Trimming at V came to 3 bases and at J to 4 bases, leaving 11 bases not matched to a gene. The CDR3 DNA sequence: TGTGCCAGCAGCTTGAGGGGGCGTCGTACTGGCACTGAAGCTTTCTTT. This gives the protein CASSLRGRRTGTEAFF.